Sequencing of this T cell receptor beta chain was carried out in a study of blood T cell repertoires in COVID-19. Looking at the study overall: Sites across the United States, Italy and Spain contributed samples from acute and convalescent COVID-19. The cDNA or gDNA used as material had been derived from T cells, B-cell-depleted T cells, or PBMCs.

As handled by the study authors: Reference gene primer amplification yielded estimated nucleated cell counts. Libraries were prepared by immunoSEQ multiplex PCR; TCRdb keeps only in-frame clonotypes and omits some of them. V and J calls plus clone size are reproduced from that table; the DNA served to infer D and trimming. The sample has more than 300,000 clones; roughly 88% are singletons. There are 14 residues in the CDR3. Trimming took off 7 bases at V and 1 base at J, with 12 bases between the two ends. Germline V lookup: CDR1 SEHNR, CDR2 FQNEAQ (reference sequence). This chain joins TRBV7-9 and TRBJ2-3, with D possibly TRBD1 on 5 matching bases. The source is a woman between 50 and 59 years old with acute or convalescent COVID-19. Sequencing was carried out using peripheral blood. The CDR3 region is CASNRQGGTDTQYF. In DNA form, the CDR3 reads TGTGCCAGCAACCGGCAGGGTGGCACAGATACGCAGTATTTT.